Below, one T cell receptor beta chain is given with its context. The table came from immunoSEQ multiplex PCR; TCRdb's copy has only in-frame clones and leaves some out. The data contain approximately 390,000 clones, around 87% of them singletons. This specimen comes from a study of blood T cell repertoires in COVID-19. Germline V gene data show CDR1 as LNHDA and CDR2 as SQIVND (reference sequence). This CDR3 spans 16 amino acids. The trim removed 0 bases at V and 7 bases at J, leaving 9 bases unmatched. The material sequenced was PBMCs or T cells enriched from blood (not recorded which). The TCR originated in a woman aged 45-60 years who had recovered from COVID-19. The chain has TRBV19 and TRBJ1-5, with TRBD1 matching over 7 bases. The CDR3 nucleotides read TGTGCCAGTAGTATAGATCGGAGAGGGGGCGCCCAGCCCCAGCATTTT. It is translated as CASSIDRRGGAQPQHF.